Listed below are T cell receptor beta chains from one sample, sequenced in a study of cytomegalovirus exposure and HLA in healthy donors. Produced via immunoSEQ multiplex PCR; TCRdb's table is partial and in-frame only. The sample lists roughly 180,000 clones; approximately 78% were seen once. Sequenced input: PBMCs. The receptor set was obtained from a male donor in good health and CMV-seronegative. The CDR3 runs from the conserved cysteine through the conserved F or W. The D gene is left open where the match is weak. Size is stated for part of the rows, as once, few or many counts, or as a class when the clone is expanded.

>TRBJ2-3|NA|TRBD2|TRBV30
TGTGCCTGGCGACTAGCGGGGAACACGAGGGATACGCAGTATTTT
CAWRLAGNTRDTQYF
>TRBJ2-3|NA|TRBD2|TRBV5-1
TGCGCCAGCAGCTTGGACGGACTAGCCACAGATACGCAGTATTTT
CASSLDGLATDTQYF
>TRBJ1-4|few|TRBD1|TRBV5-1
TGCGCCAGCAGCTTAGGACAGGGGACTGAAAAACTGTTTTTT
CASSLGQGTEKLFF
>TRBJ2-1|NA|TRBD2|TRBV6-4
TGTGCCAGCAGTGACGGGGCGGGAGGTCACAATGAGCAGTTCTTC
CASSDGAGGHNEQFF
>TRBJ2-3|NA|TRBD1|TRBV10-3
TGTGCCATCAGTGAGCCACGGACAGGGCGGCCCACAGATACGCAGTATTTT
CAISEPRTGRPTDTQYF
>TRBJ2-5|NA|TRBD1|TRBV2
TGTGCCAGCAGTGGAGGGACAGAAGAGACCCAGTACTTC
CASSGGTEETQYF
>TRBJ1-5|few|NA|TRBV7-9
TGTGCCAGCAGCTTAGCGGGGGGGCCCAATCAGCCCCAGCATTTT
CASSLAGGPNQPQHF
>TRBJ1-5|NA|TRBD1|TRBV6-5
TGTGCCACTCGGGACAGGGGGCCGAATCAGCCCCAGCATTTT
CATRDRGPNQPQHF
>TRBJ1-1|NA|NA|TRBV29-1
TGCAGCGTCGAGGGGAGGACTGAAGCTTTCTTT
CSVEGRTEAFF
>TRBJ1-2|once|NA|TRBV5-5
TGTGCCAGCAGCTTGGAAGTTTGGGGACAAGAAACCTATGGCTACACCTTC
CASSLEVWGQETYGYTF
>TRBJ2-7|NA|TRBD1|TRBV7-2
TGTGCCAGCAGCTTAGTTTCGGGACAGTCCTACGAGCAGTACTTC
CASSLVSGQSYEQYF
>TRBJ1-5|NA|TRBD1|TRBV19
TGTGCCAGTAGTTTGGACAGGGGAGACCGGCAGCCCCAGCATTTT
CASSLDRGDRQPQHF
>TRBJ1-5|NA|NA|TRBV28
TGTGCCAGCAGAAATACAGGGTTAAATCAGCCCCAGCATTTT
CASRNTGLNQPQHF
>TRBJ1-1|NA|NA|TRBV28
TGTGCCAGCTACAGGGCCCTAGTAAACACTGAAGCTTTCTTT
CASYRALVNTEAFF
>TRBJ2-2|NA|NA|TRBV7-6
TGTGCCAGCAGCTTAGCGCAGGCGACCCCGGCCGGGGAGCTGTTTTTT
CASSLAQATPAGELFF
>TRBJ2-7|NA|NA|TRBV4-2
TGTGCCAGCAGCCAAGAGGGGACTGGCGACTACGAGCAGTACTTC
CASSQEGTGDYEQYF
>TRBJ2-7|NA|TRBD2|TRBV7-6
TGTGCCAGCAGCCGAATAGGGACTAGCGGGAGTCCCGCCTACGAGCAGTACTTC
CASSRIGTSGSPAYEQYF
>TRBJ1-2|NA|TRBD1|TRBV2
TGTGCCAGCAGTGTGGGTCAGGGGGCAATCTATGGCTACACCTTC
CASSVGQGAIYGYTF
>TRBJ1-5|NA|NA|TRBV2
TGTGCCAGCAGGGGAGGGACCCTTTCTAGCAATCAGCCCCAGCATTTT
CASRGGTLSSNQPQHF
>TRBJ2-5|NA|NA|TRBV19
TGTGCCAGTAGTTCCGACTTCCAAGAGACCCAGTACTTC
CASSSDFQETQYF
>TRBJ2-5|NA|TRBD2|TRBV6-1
TGTGCCAGCAGTGAAGTCAGGCTAGCGGGAGGAGAGACCCAGTACTTC
CASSEVRLAGGETQYF
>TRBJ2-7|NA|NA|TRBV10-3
TGTGCCATCGGGGGGGGACAGGAAGACTACGAGCAGTACTTC
CAIGGGQEDYEQYF
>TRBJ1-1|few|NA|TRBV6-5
TGTGCCAGCAGTTACTCGAGTAACACTGAAGCTTTCTTT
CASSYSSNTEAFF
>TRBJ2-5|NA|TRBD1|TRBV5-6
TGTGCCAGCAGCTTCGACAGGGGACAAGAGACCCAGTACTTC
CASSFDRGQETQYF
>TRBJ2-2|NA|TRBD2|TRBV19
TGTGCCAGTAGCCTACTAGCGGGAGCGAACACCGGGGAGCTGTTTTTT
CASSLLAGANTGELFF
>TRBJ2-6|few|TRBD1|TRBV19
TGTGCCAGCTTTAGGGGGCCCGGGGCCAACGTCCTGACTTTC
CASFRGPGANVLTF
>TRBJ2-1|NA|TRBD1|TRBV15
TGTGCCACCAGCAGAGGGGGGGACAGGGGGTCCGGAAAGCAGTTCTTC
CATSRGGDRGSGKQFF
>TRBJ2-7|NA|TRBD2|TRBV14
TGTGCCAGCAGCCACGGACTAGCGACTAACTACGAGCAGTACTTC
CASSHGLATNYEQYF
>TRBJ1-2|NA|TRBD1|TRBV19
TGTGCCAGTACCTGGGACAGCTATGGCTACACCTTC
CASTWDSYGYTF
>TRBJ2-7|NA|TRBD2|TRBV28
TGTGCCAGCAGTCCGCCGGGAGGGTTCTACGAGCAGTACTTC
CASSPPGGFYEQYF
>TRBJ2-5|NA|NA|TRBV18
TGTGCCAGCTCACCAGAGACAGAGGAGACCCAGTACTTC
CASSPETEETQYF
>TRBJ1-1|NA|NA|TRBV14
TGTGCCAGCAGCCTGGGGCCGGTACCCTCCGGGAGCACTGAAGCTTTCTTT
CASSLGPVPSGSTEAFF
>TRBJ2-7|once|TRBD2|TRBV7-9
TGTGCCAGCAGCTCCGAGCTGGCGGGAGGGCCGAACGAGCAGTACTTC
CASSSELAGGPNEQYF
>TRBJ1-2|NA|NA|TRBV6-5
TGTGCCAGCAGGCTAGGACTGAGCTATGGCTACCCCTTC
CASRLGLSYGYPF
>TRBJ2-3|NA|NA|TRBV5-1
TGCGCCAGCAGCTCCTTATCGAGCACAGATACGCAGTATTTT
CASSSLSSTDTQYF
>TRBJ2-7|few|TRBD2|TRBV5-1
TGCGCCAGCAGCTTGGCCGGGAGGGTCTACGAGCAGTACTTC
CASSLAGRVYEQYF
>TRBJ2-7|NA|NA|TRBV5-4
TGTGCCAGCAGCCCCGGCGGCAGCTACGAGCAGTACTTC
CASSPGGSYEQYF
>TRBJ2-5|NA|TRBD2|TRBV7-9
TGTGCCAGCAGCTCGAGGAGGGAGGGAGTTAAGGAGACCCAGTACTTC
CASSSRREGVKETQYF
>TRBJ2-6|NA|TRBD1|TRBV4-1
TGCGCCAGCAGTTACCTACAGGGGGCGACCTCTGGGGCCAACGTCCTGACTTTC
CASSYLQGATSGANVLTF
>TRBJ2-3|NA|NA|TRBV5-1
TGCGCCAGCAGCTTGGTTCTGGGAGGGGGACAAGAGGATACGCAGTATTTT
CASSLVLGGGQEDTQYF
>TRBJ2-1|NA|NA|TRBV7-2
TGTGCCAGCAGTTACGGAGGGGAGAGACTCAATGAGCAGTTCTTC
CASSYGGERLNEQFF
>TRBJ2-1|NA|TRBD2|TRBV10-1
TGCGCCTGCCTCCTCCGGACTAGCGGGAGAGAGGGAGCGGACGGGAATGAGCAGTTCTTC
CACLLRTSGREGADGNEQFF
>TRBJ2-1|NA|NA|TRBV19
TGTGCCAGTAGTATGGAGGGCTTCTCCTACAATGAGCAGTTCTTC
CASSMEGFSYNEQFF
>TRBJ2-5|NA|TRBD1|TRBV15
TGTGCCACCAGCAGACTTCCCGGGACAGGGCAAGAGACCCAGTACTTC
CATSRLPGTGQETQYF
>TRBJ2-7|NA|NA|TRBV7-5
TGTGTCAGAAGCTTAGGGACAGGGTTCCACGAGCAGTACTTC
CVRSLGTGFHEQYF
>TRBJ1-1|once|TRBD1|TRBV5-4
TGTGCCAGCAGCTTGGATGGGTACAGGGGCACTGAAGCTTTCTTT
CASSLDGYRGTEAFF
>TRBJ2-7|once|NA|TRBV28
TGTGCCAGCAGAACACGCTACGAGCAGTACTTC
CASRTRYEQYF